These T cell receptor beta chains were read from a single sample in a study of identical twins. TCRdb used MiXCR to reprocess the 5' RACE reads, holding one entry per CDR3 protein. The sample comprises about 530,000 distinct CDR3 sequences, around 15% of which are singletons, and 0.35% to 0.45% rests with the top ten. These data are also associated with another study on yellow fever vaccine responses in identical twins.

The material sequenced was CD4+ T cells sorted from blood. The source is a woman between 18 and 29 years old in good health. The conserved cysteine and the conserved F or W are not part of the CDR3 here. The order of the fields is V gene, CDR3 protein.

TRBV12-3/TRBV12-4 | ASSLTGGERSQPQH
TRBV4-1 | ASSMGVAGPLSVDEAF
TRBV25-1 | ARPGLVSSSYNEQF
TRBV18 | ASSGTGSPNTEAF
TRBV12-3/TRBV12-4 | ASSPTPSNQPQH
TRBV5-5 | ASTVLPSGNTDTQY
TRBV28 | ASSRDLRLYGYT
TRBV6-1 | ASKQGQISNQPQH
TRBV6-5 | ASSYSSDSGGNTIY
TRBV5-1 | ASSLGLPREQF
TRBV7-8 | ASSLISGGPRTQY
TRBV24-1 | PTSESRGSSGANVLT
TRBV20-1 | SAYTGVTYGYT
TRBV20-1 | SARDRRQGKAGELF
TRBV12-3/TRBV12-4 | ASTPGQGNYGYT
TRBV6-2/TRBV6-3 | ASRSGGLISGDTQY
TRBV5-1 | ASSPGFDGGTQY
TRBV12-3/TRBV12-4 | ASSPWRGTEAF
TRBV12-3/TRBV12-4 | ASSESYGYT
TRBV20-1 | SAKPPGAKNTGELF
TRBV5-5 | ASSTPEAISSTDTQY
TRBV7-2 | ASSLAAVSTVNIQY
TRBV6-5 | ASSYGTGEETQY
TRBV3-1 | ASSLSSGALTGELF
TRBV15 | ATSIAGSHNEQF
TRBV5-5 | ASSLALPVSGANVLT
TRBV28 | ASSLRGQGHTEAF
TRBV29-1 | SVVLRGGAIIYEQY
TRBV5-1 | ASSLLPPDISRDNEQF
TRBV7-9 | ASSQGPDSYNEQF
TRBV5-6 | ASSLMGSPLH
TRBV20-1 | SARRLAGEGTQY
TRBV25-1 | ASSEYPGSWNEQF
TRBV6-5 | ASSYPRPWASGRVEQF
TRBV29-1 | SVARDRGQYEQY
TRBV28 | ASSFLAGRGPDTQY
TRBV2 | ASRGQAQETQY
TRBV20-1 | SAGGLAGHYNEQF
TRBV7-2 | ASSQRRTSGANVLT
TRBV28 | ASRDTIYEQY
TRBV13 | ASSARGGRNTEAF
TRBV15 | ATSRDTLARGYGYT